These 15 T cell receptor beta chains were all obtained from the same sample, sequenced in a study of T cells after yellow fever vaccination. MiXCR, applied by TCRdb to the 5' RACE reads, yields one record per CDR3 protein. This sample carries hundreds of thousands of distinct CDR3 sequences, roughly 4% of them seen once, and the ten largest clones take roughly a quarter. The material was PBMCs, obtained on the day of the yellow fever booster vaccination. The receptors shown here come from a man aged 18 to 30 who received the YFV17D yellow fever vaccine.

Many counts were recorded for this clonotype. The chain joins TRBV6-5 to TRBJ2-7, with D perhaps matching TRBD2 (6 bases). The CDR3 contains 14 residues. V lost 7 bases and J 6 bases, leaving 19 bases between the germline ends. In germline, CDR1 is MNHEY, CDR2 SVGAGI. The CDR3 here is CASNNAGRLGEQYF. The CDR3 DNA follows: TGTGCCAGCAATAACGCGGGGAGGCTCGGCGAGCAGTACTTC.

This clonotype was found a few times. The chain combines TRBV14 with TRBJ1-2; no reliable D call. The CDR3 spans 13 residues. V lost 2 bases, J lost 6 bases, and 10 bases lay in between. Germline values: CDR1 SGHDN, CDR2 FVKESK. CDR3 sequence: CASSQIFFDGYTF. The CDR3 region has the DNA TGTGCCAGCAGCCAAATATTCTTCGATGGCTACACCTTC.

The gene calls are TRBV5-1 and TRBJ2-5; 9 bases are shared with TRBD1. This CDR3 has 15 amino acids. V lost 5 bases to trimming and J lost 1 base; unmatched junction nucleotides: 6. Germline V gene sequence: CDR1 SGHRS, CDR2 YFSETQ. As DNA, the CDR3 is TGCGCCAGCAGGGGGACAGGGACCCTCCAAGAGACCCAGTACTTC. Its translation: CASRGTGTLQETQYF. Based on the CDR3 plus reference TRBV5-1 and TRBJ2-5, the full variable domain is KAGVTQTPRYLIKTRGQQVTLSCSPISGHRSVSWYQQTPGQGLQFLFEYFSETQRNKGNFPGRFSGRQFSNSRSEMNVSTLELGDSALYLCASRGTGTLQETQYFGPGTRLLVL.

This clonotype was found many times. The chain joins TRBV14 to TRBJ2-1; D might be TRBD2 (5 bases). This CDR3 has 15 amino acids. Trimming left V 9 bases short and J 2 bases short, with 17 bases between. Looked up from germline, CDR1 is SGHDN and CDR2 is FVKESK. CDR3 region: CASPGSEGTYNEQFF. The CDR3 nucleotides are TGTGCCAGTCCCGGGTCCGAGGGAACCTACAATGAGCAGTTCTTC.

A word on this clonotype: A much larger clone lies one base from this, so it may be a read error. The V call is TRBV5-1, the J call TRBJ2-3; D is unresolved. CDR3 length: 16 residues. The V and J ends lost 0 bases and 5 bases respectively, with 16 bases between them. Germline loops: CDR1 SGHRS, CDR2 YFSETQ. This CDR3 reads CASSLGKSTYGDTQYF. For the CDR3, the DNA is TGCGCCAGCAGCTTGGGAAAGAGCACCTACGGAGATACGCAGTATTTT.

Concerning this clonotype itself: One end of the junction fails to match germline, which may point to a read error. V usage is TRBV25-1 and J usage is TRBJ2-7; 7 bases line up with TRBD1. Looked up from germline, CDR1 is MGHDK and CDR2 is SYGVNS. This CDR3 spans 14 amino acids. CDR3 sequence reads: CASSEYDRAYEQYF. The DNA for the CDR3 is TGTGCCAGCAGCGAATATGACAGGGCGTACGAGCAGTACTTC.

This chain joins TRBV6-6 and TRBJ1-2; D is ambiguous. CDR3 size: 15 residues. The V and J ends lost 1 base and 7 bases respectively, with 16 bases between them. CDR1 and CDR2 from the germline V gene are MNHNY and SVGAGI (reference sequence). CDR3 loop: CASSYFPARDGGYTF. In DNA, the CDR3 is TGTGCCAGCAGTTACTTCCCGGCGCGAGATGGTGGCTACACCTTC.

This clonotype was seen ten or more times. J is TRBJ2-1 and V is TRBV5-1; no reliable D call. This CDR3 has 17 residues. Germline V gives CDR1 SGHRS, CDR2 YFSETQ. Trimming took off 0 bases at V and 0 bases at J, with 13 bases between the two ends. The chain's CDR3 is CASSLALGVSSYNEQFF. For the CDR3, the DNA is TGCGCCAGCAGCTTGGCCCTAGGAGTGAGCTCCTACAATGAGCAGTTCTTC.

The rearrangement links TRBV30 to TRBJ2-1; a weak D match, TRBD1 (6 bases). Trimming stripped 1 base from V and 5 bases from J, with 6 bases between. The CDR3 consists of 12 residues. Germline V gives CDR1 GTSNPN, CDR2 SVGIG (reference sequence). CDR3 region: CAWSAGDNEQFF. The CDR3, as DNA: TGTGCCTGGAGTGCAGGGGACAATGAGCAGTTCTTC.

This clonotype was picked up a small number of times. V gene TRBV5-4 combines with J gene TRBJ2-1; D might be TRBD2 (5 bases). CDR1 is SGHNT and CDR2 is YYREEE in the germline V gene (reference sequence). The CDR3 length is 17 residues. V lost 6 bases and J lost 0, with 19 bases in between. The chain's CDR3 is CASTKKGSGSSYNEQFF. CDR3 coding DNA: TGTGCCAGCACGAAGAAAGGCTCGGGGAGCTCCTACAATGAGCAGTTCTTC.

Written as DNA, the CDR3 is TGTGCCACCAGTGATCCCCGGGGGGACAGCCAAGAGACCCAGTACTTC. Translation: CATSDPRGDSQETQYF. The V gene is TRBV24-1, the J gene TRBJ2-5; D is perhaps TRBD1 or TRBD2 (7 bases each). The germline V gene has CDR1 KGHDR and CDR2 SFDVKD. This CDR3 has 16 residues. Trimming stripped 3 bases from V and 1 base from J, with 14 bases between.

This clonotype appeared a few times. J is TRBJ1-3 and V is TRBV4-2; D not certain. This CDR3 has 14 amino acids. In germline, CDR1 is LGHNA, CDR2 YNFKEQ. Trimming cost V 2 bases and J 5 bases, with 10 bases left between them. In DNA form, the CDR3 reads TGTGCCAGCAGCCAACCCGGGGTGAGAAACACCATATATTTT. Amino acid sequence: CASSQPGVRNTIYF.

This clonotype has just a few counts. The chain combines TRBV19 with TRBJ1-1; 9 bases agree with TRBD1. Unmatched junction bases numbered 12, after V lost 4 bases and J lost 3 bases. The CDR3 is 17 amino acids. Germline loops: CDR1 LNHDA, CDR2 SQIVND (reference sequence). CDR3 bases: TGTGCCAGTAGTACCACCCGGGACAGGGCTTATGACACTGAAGCTTTCTTT. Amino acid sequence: CASSTTRDRAYDTEAFF.

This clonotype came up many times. The CDR3 region is CASSIPDRGRFDQYF. In nucleotides, the CDR3 is TGTGCCAGCAGCATCCCGGACAGGGGAAGGTTCGACCAGTACTTC. The chain carries TRBV7-2 and TRBJ2-5; 9 nucleotides match TRBD1. This CDR3 is 15 amino acids long. V gave up 5 bases and J gave up 10 bases; unmatched junction bases: 14. Germline CDR1 SGHTA, CDR2 FQGNSA.

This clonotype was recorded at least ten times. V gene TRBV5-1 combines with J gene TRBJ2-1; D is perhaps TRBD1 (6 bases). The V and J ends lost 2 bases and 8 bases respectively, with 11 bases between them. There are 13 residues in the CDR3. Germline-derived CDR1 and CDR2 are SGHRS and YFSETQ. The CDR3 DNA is TGCGCCAGCAGCTTAGAAGGGGGATATGAGCAGTTCTTC. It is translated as CASSLEGGYEQFF.